Listed below are T cell receptor beta chains from one sample, sequenced in a study of response to subunit inactivated influenza vaccine. TCRdb passed the RT-PCR reads through MiXCR, listing each CDR3 protein once. The sample includes around 530,000 distinct CDR3 sequences, about 15% of them seen just once. The starting material was CD4+ T cells sorted from PBMCs, obtained less than 30 months after vaccination. Receptor source: a man between 50 and 70 years old who received an inactivated influenza vaccine. Each CDR3 is given with its conserved first and last residue. Fields, in order: V gene, clone size, J gene, D gene, CDR3 DNA, CDR3 protein. D genes are given only for firm matches. Part of the rows lack a size; the others show once, few, many or a class for expanded clones.

>TRBV28|.|TRBJ2-2|.
TGTGCCAGCAAGCCCGCTAGCAGATTCACCGGGGAGCTGTTTTTT
CASKPASRFTGELFF
>TRBV5-6|.|TRBJ1-1|.
TGTGCCAGCAGCCCCGGTTTCCGGGGTGACACTGAAGCTTTCTTT
CASSPGFRGDTEAFF
>TRBV2|few|TRBJ2-5|.
TGTGCCAGCAGTGGAGTCGGGATTTCAGAGACCCAGTACTTC
CASSGVGISETQYF
>TRBV4-2|.|TRBJ2-7|.
TGTGCCAGCAGCCAGGACAAGGGGCGCTACGAGCAGTACTTC
CASSQDKGRYEQYF
>TRBV5-4|few|TRBJ2-2|TRBD2
TGTGCCAGCAGCTTGCGGGGACTAGCGGGGGGCCGCAGGAACACCGGGGAGCTGTTTTTT
CASSLRGLAGGRRNTGELFF
>TRBV7-2|few|TRBJ2-3|.
TGTGCCAGCAGCTTACAAGGCGGGGCCCTCGGGACAGATACGCAGTATTTT
CASSLQGGALGTDTQYF
>TRBV20-1|few|TRBJ2-1|.
TGCAGTGCGAGGGCCATTCGTCGGAGGAATGAGCAGTTCTTC
CSARAIRRRNEQFF
>TRBV5-1|many|TRBJ1-4|.
TGCGCCAGCAGCCTCGGGACGGCCAGGGAAAAACTGTTTTTT
CASSLGTAREKLFF
>TRBV5-5|.|TRBJ1-1|.
TGTGCCAGCAGCTTATCCTGGGGGAACACTGAAGCTTTCTTT
CASSLSWGNTEAFF
>TRBV4-3|few|TRBJ2-1|.
TGCGCCAGCAGCCAAGGGGGGGCCGCGTACAATGAGCAGTTCTTC
CASSQGGAAYNEQFF
>TRBV12-3/TRBV12-4|few|TRBJ2-3|.
TGTGCCAGCAGTTTAGAAGGCGGCCCCACAGATACGCAGTATTTT
CASSLEGGPTDTQYF
>TRBV20-1|many|TRBJ2-5|.
TGCAGTGCTCCAGGGGAGGAAGAGACCCAGTACTTC
CSAPGEEETQYF
>TRBV5-4|.|TRBJ2-1|TRBD2
TGTGCCAGCAGCTTCGCTCGACTAGCGGGAAATGAGCAGTTCTTC
CASSFARLAGNEQFF
>TRBV4-1|.|TRBJ1-6|.
TGCGCCAGCAGCCAAGAGGCTGGGTCCTCTTTCCACTTT
CASSQEAGSSFHF
>TRBV5-1|few|TRBJ2-5|.
TGCGCCAGCAGCTTGATCGGGGGAGGAGAGACCCAGTACTTC
CASSLIGGGETQYF
>TRBV9|many|TRBJ1-1|.
TGTGCCAGCAGCGCCTCAGGGGCGATGAACACTGAAGCTTTCTTT
CASSASGAMNTEAFF
>TRBV2|.|TRBJ2-3|.
TGTGCCAGCAAGGCGGGTTCCACAGATACGCAGTATTTT
CASKAGSTDTQYF
>TRBV20-1|.|TRBJ2-3|.
TGCAGTGCTCCCCCCGGCGGGACCGGCACAGATACGCAGTATTTT
CSAPPGGTGTDTQYF
>TRBV29-1|.|TRBJ2-2|TRBD2
TGCAGCGTTTTTAACCCGGGACTAAGTACCGGGGAGCTGTTTTTT
CSVFNPGLSTGELFF
>TRBV12-3/TRBV12-4|.|TRBJ1-5|.
TGTGCCAGCAGTTCCGGACAGCGCAATAGCAATCAGCCCCAGCATTTT
CASSSGQRNSNQPQHF
>TRBV12-3/TRBV12-4|.|TRBJ2-3|.
TGTGCCAGCAGACCTACTAGCTCAAGGGGACCAGATACGCAGTATTTT
CASRPTSSRGPDTQYF
>TRBV20-1|few|TRBJ1-4|.
TGCAGTGCTCGGGATGCCGGCAATAGACCACTGACAACTAATGAAAAACTGTTTTTT
CSARDAGNRPLTTNEKLFF
>TRBV5-4|few|TRBJ2-1|.
TGTGCCAGCAGCTTGCGTCGGGCAGGGTACAATGAGCAGTTCTTC
CASSLRRAGYNEQFF
>TRBV4-2|few|TRBJ2-2|.
TGTGCCAGCAGCCAACCAGGGAACACCGGGGAGCTGTTTTTT
CASSQPGNTGELFF
>TRBV7-3|.|TRBJ1-1|.
TGTGCCAGCAGCTTAACGACGATCGGGTCAGCTTTCTTT
CASSLTTIGSAFF
>TRBV6-1|.|TRBJ2-3|.
TGTGCCAGCAGTGAACCGGGGGATACGCAGTATTTT
CASSEPGDTQYF
>TRBV5-1|.|TRBJ1-2|.
TGCGCCAGCAGGGCGTCCAGCTATGGCTACACCTTC
CASRASSYGYTF
>TRBV5-1|.|TRBJ1-2|.
TGCGCCAGCAGCGAGGATAGCGGGCCCTTTGGCTACACCTTC
CASSEDSGPFGYTF
>TRBV4-1|.|TRBJ2-7|.
TGCGCCAGCAGCCAAGCGGAAAGCTCCTACGAGCAGTACTTC
CASSQAESSYEQYF
>TRBV2|few|TRBJ2-6|.
TGTGCCAGCAGTGCCCAGGGTGGGTCTGGGGCCAACGTCCTGACTTTC
CASSAQGGSGANVLTF
>TRBV29-1|.|TRBJ2-2|.
TGCAGCGTTGGCCGTGGCGGGGAGCTGTTTTTT
CSVGRGGELFF
>TRBV5-1|.|TRBJ2-5|.
TGCGCCAGCAGCTTGGAAACGCCCGGACGAGAGACCCAGTACTTC
CASSLETPGRETQYF
>TRBV28|.|TRBJ2-3|.
TGTGCCAGCAGTTCAGGCCAACGCCGCACAGATACGCAGTATTTT
CASSSGQRRTDTQYF
>TRBV7-9|few|TRBJ1-1|.
TGTGCCAGCCTAAGGCGGGGTGCGGCTGAAGCTTTCTTT
CASLRRGAAEAFF
>TRBV7-9|few|TRBJ1-4|.
TGTGCCAGCAGCTTAGAAGGCAGTGGTGGAAGTGAAAAACTGTTTTTT
CASSLEGSGGSEKLFF